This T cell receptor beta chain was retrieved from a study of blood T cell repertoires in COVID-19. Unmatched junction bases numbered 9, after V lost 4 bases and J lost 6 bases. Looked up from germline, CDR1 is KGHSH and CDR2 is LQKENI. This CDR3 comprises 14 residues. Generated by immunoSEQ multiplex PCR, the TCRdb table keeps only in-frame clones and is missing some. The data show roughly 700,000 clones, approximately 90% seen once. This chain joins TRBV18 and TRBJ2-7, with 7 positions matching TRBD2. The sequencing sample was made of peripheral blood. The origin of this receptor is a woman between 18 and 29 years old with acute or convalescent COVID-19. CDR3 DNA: TGTGCCAGCTCACGGAGCGGGACTCTGTCCGAGCAGTACTTC. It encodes CASSRSGTLSEQYF.